This record looks at one TCR beta chain sequence and its context. Those enrolled in Seattle joined during active infection and were followed longitudinally afterward. Per the authors' pipeline: How many nucleated cells were present was estimated from reference gene primer amplification. Profiled with immunoSEQ multiplex PCR; TCRdb holds only in-frame clones, not every one. D and trimming come from the DNA, and the V and J calls and clone size come from that table. The sample has fewer than 650,000 clones, 85% to 90% seen once. This sample is drawn from a study of blood T cell repertoires in COVID-19. At the level of the study: COVID-19 samples from acute and convalescent phases originated in the United States, Italy and Spain. PBMCs, B-cell-depleted T cells, or T cells provided the cDNA or gDNA that made up the material.

This CDR3 has 19 amino acids. CDR1 and CDR2 (germline): PRHDT, FYEKMQ (reference sequence). J was trimmed by 2 bases and V by 5 bases; bases with no gene match: 11. The sample taken for sequencing was peripheral blood. The clonotype comes from a woman between 45 and 60 years old with COVID-19, enrolled during active disease. The rearrangement uses TRBV13 and TRBJ2-1; TRBD2 aligns across 14 bases. This CDR3 reads CASSTRLAGGEGTYNEQFF. CDR3 DNA sequence: TGTGCCAGCAGCACCCGACTAGCGGGGGGGGAGGGGACCTACAATGAGCAGTTCTTC. The full variable domain, completed using reference TRBV13 and TRBJ2-1, is AAGVIQSPRHLIKEKRETATLKCYPIPRHDTVYWYQQGPGQDPQFLISFYEKMQSDKGSIPDRFSAQQFSDYHSELNMSSLELGDSALYFCASSTRLAGGEGTYNEQFFGPGTRLTVL.